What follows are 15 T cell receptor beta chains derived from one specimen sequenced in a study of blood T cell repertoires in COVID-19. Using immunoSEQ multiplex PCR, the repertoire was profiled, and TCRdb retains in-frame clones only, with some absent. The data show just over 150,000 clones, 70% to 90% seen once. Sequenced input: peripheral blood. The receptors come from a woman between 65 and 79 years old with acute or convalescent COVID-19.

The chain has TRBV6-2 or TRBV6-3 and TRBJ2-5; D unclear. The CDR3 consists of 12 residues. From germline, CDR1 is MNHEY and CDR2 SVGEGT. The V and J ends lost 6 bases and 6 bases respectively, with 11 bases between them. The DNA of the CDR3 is TGTGCCAGCAGCTTCGGTTTCCAGACCCAGTACTTC. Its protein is CASSFGFQTQYF.

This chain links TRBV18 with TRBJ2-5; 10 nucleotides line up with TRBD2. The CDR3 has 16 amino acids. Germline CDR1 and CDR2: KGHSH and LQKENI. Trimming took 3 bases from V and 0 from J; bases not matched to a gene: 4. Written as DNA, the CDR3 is TGTGCCAGCTCACCGTTAGCGGGGGGCAACCAAGAGACCCAGTACTTC. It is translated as CASSPLAGGNQETQYF.

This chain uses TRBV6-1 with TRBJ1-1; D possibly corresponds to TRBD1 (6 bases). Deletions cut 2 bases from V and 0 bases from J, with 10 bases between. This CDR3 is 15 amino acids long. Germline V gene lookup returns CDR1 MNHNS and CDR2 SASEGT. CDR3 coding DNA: TGTGCCAGCAGTGAAAAGACAGGTCTGAACACTGAAGCTTTCTTT. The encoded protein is CASSEKTGLNTEAFF.

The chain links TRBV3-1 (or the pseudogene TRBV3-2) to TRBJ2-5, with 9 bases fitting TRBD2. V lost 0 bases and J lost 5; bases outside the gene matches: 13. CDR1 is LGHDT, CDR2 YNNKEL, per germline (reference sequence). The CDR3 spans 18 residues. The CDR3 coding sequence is TGTGCCAGCAGCCAAGATCACGCGGGGGGGCCTCGTTTGGAGACCCAGTACTTC. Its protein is CASSQDHAGGPRLETQYF.

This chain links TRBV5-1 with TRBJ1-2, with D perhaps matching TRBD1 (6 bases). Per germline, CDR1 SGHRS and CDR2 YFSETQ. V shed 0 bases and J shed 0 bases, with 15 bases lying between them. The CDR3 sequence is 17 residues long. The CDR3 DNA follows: TGCGCCAGCAGCTTGGACCCTAGGACAGTACCTAACTATGGCTACACCTTC. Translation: CASSLDPRTVPNYGYTF.

CDR3 DNA sequence: TGTGCCAGTTCCCAGCATACGGGGAAGGCCTATGGCTACACCTTC. Translation gives CASSQHTGKAYGYTF. The chain employs TRBV2 and TRBJ1-2; no definite D call. The CDR3 runs 15 residues. The V gene's germline CDR1 is SNHLY and CDR2 FYNNEI. V lost 9 bases to trimming and J lost 4 bases, with 21 bases between them.

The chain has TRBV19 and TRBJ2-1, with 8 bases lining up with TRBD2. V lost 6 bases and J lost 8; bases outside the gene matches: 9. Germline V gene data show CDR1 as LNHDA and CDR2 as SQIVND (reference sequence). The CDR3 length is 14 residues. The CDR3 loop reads CASRRTSSSDEQFF. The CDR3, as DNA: TGTGCCAGTAGGAGGACTAGCAGCTCTGATGAGCAGTTCTTC.

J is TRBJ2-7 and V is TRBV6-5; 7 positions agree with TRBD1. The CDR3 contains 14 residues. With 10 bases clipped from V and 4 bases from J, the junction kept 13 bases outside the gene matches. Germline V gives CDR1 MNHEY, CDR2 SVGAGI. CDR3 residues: CATLSQGRPYEQYF. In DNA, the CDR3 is TGTGCCACCTTGTCACAGGGGCGCCCTTACGAGCAGTACTTC.

CDR3 amino acids: CASSSRGDQPQHF. CDR3 nucleotide sequence: TGTGCCAGCAGTTCCCGGGGGGATCAGCCCCAGCATTTT. J is TRBJ1-5 and V is TRBV12-3 or TRBV12-4, with a tentative D call TRBD1 (5 bases). Trimming cost V 4 bases and J 5 bases, with 9 bases left between them. The CDR3 is 13 amino acids.

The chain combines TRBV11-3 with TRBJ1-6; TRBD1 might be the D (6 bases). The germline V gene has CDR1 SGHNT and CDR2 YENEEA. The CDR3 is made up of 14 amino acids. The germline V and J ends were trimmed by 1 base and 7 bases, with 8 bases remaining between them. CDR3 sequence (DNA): TGTGCCAGCAGCTTAGTTGGACAGAATTCACCCCTCCACTTT. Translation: CASSLVGQNSPLHF.

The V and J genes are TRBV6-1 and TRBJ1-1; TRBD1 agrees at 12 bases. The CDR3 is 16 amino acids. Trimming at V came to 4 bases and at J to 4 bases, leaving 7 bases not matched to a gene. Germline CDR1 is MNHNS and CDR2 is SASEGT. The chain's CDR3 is CASSAGTGGLSTEAFF. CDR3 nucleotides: TGTGCCAGCAGTGCAGGGACAGGGGGCTTAAGCACTGAAGCTTTCTTT.

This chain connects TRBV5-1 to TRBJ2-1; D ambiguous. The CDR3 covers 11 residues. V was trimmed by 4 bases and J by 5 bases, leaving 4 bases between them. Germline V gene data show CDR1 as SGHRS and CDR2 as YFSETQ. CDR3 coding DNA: TGCGCCAGCAGCCTACACAATGAGCAGTTCTTC. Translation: CASSLHNEQFF.

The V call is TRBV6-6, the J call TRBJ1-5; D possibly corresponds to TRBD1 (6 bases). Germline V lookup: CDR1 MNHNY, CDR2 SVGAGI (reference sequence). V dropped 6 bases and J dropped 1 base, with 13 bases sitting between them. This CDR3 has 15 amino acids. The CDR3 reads CASRPSDRSNQPQHF. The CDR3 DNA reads TGTGCCAGCAGGCCCTCTGACAGGAGCAATCAGCCCCAGCATTTT.

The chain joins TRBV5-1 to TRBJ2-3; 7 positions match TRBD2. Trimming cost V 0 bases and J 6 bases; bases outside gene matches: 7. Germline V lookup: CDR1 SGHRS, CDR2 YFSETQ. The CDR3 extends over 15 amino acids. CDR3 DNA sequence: TGCGCCAGCAGCTTGGGTGGGACTATTAGGGATACGCAGTATTTT. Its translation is CASSLGGTIRDTQYF.

The chain's CDR3 is CASSLGVRGETQYF. The CDR3 DNA reads TGTGCCAGCAGCTTGGGGGTGAGAGGAGAGACCCAGTACTTC. The chain links TRBV5-8 to TRBJ2-5; no clear D. Trimming pared 0 bases from V and 4 bases from J, leaving 10 bases between. The CDR3 contains 14 residues. The germline CDR1 and CDR2 sequences are SGHTS and YDEGEE.